The 3 T cell receptor beta chains listed next were all sequenced from one sample in a study of T-cell reconstitution after alpha-beta-depleted transplantation in children. Unique molecular identifiers featured in how the TCRbeta library was prepared. TCRdb processed the PCR reads anew with MiXCR; each CDR3 protein has one entry. This repertoire shows about 170,000 distinct CDR3 sequences, roughly 11% found once; its top ten account for 13%. The source was PBMCs, collected before TCRalphabeta/CD19-depleted stem cell transplant. The source of these receptors is a boy younger than 10 with acute myeloid leukemia, due to receive a stem cell transplant.

The table lists this clonotype with many counts. The rearrangement links TRBV15 to TRBJ2-5, with D perhaps matching TRBD2 (5 bases). The CDR3 has 15 residues. In germline, CDR1 is LNHNV, CDR2 YYDKDF (reference sequence). The ends were cut back, 0 bases at V and 5 bases at J, with 13 bases in the middle. The CDR3 region has the DNA TGTGCCACCAGCAGAGAACGGAGAGAGCGGGAGACCCAGTACTTC. Its translation is CATSRERRERETQYF.

As for this clonotype: Possible read error: a much larger clone is one base away. The chain uses TRBV20-1 and TRBJ1-5; maybe TRBD1 (5 bases). V was pared by 6 bases and J by 6 bases, with 15 bases between. The germline V gene encodes CDR1 DFQATT and CDR2 SNEGSKA (reference sequence). The CDR3 is 13 amino acids. The CDR3 sequence: CSAAGAGVQPQHF. The CDR3 bases are TGCAGTGCAGCCGGGGCGGGTGTTCAGCCCCAGCATTTT.

This clonotype was counted many times. The chain employs TRBV7-2 and TRBJ2-2; D ambiguous. CDR1 and CDR2 (germline): SGHTA, FQGNSA. The V and J ends lost 4 bases and 6 bases respectively, with 12 bases between them. The CDR3 consists of 14 residues. CDR3 in amino acids: CASSSGQSSGELFF. The CDR3 DNA reads TGTGCCAGCAGCTCGGGCCAGTCCTCCGGGGAGCTGTTTTTT.